This T cell receptor (beta chain) was observed in a study of blood T cell repertoires in COVID-19 (dated by TCRdb to the early 2020s). Some background on the complete study: Samples covering the acute and convalescent phases of COVID-19 were provided by collaborators in the United States, Italy and Spain. The material from the prospective study consisted of cDNA or gDNA derived from T cells, B-cell-depleted T cells, or PBMCs. The dataset comprised deeply sampled blood TCRbeta repertoires from subjects exposed to, actively infected with, or recovered from COVID-19. The repertoires were made available in a free public database intended to serve as a resource for research on the immune response to SARS-CoV-2. Samples came from the ongoing ImmuneRACE study (first 160 participants) plus 1,254 subjects from 6 global collaborators. Sample metadata almost always included a de-identified subject ID, COVID-19 status, age in years and sex. Where available, HLA class I and class II types were obtained from metadata supplied by the sample provider rather than from assay-based typing.

Whole blood was collected in K2EDTA tubes by collaborating institutions according to the institutions' own protocols. For TCRbeta analysis, collaborators shipped samples in one of three forms: frozen whole blood, isolated PBMCs, or DNA extracted from either of those sample types. The germline V gene sets CDR1 to SGHTA and CDR2 to FQGNSA. V ends up 0 bases short and J 5 bases short, with an unmatched junction base count of 13. The CDR3 spans 20 residues, from the cysteine through the phenylalanine. Only the CDR3 part of the read is kept: 60 bases, read in frame from the first base. Overall study outcomes, separate from this receptor: Clinical and demographic metadata were provided uncurated, with the amount varying by source and participant.

TCRbeta CDR3 regions were amplified from genomic DNA using the immunoSEQ Assay, a bias-controlled multiplex PCR. The published analysis was carried out like this. Within the assay, amplification of reference gene primers was used to estimate how many nucleated cells each sample contained. To quantify the absolute abundance of each unique TCRbeta CDR3 rearrangement, sequence reads were collapsed and filtered. Productive Simpson clonality was computed per sample as the square root of Simpson's diversity index over productive rearrangements. Held by TCRdb, this immuneACCESS table contains in-frame sequences only and omits some clones. Under half of the omission traces to an unresolved V gene where checked; the cause of the rest is unknown. V and J calls and clone size are those listed in that table; D and trimming were worked out from the DNA. In this sample the table shows some 120,000 clones, over 70% of which occur a single time. Of the sample, about 4% is held by the ten largest clones.

Remarks on this clone: Its target antigen remains unknown. Base qualities are not recorded, but no much larger clone differs from it by a single base.

The chain is made from TRBV7-2 and TRBJ2-1; 13 central bases correspond to TRBD2. This clonotype was obtained from a woman between 45 and 65 years old with acute or convalescent COVID-19. Source material: peripheral blood. Here the CDR3 is given as CASSLAGTSGRALGNNEQFF. The DNA is TGTGCCAGCAGCTTAGCGGGTACTAGCGGGAGGGCCCTCGGTAACAATGAGCAGTTCTTC.